This T cell receptor beta chain was documented in a study of T cell responses to AZD1222 COVID-19 vaccine. Study outcomes and limitations: Baseline serostatus was positive in only six or seven AZD1222 recipients. Most donors were white British and more were female, and clonal diversity was possibly underestimated. Elevations in Spike-specific TCR breadth and depth followed administration of two AZD1222 doses.

This table comes from immunoSEQ multiplex PCR, and its TCRdb copy is limited to in-frame clones, with some not included. Of some 150,000 clones in the sample, roughly 88% were seen once. This CDR3 comprises 15 residues. In germline, CDR1 is MDHEN, CDR2 SYDVKM. The germline V and J ends were trimmed by 6 bases and 2 bases, with 15 bases remaining between them. Turning to this clone: Its antigen is still unknown.

This specimen was peripheral blood, taken on day 0 of AZD1222 vaccination. The TCR sequence derives from an adult in good health. The V call is TRBV28, the J call TRBJ2-3; D remains unclear. The CDR3 coding sequence is TGTGCCAGCAGCCTTTATAGCACCTACACAGATACGCAGTATTTT. Translated: CASSLYSTYTDTQYF.